This T cell receptor (beta chain) appears in the sequencing data of a study of shared clonotypes between healthy human individuals (TCRdb year 2020). A note on the overall study: The cohort included a few men and a couple of women between 18 and 49 years of age. For each donor, three plates each were used for CD4 naive and CD4 memory, two plates were used for CD8 naive, and one plate was used for CD8 memory. To estimate repertoire size and how much clonotype sharing occurs between individuals, the study deeply sequenced the blood TCR repertoires of about 5 healthy adults. Different laboratories and diverse techniques were used to prepare libraries and sequence TCR repertoires, to increase sequencing depth and limit assay-specific biases. Each donor's leukapheresis produced roughly between roughly 0.9 and 9 billion PBMCs.

Worth noting for this clone: Its specific antigen is unknown. Qualities for individual bases were not recorded, and no much larger clone is one base off.

Here is what the overall study found, with its caveats: Pairwise subsampling led to the expectation that sequencing depth would affect the degree of clonotype sharing among donors. Incomplete sequencing was indicated by rarefaction of sorted-subset datasets, despite the large sequencing depth. Approximately 4.8% of naive CD4, roughly 3.5% of naive CD8, about 2.5% of memory CD4, and about 0.4% of memory CD8 clonotypes were shared across a few donors. Because the study included only a small number of donors, the genetic and exposure-history diversity represented was limited. Sampling was limited to blood, and TCR repertoires in tissue likely differ from TCR repertoires in blood. Compared with non-shared clonotypes, clonotypes shared by all four sorted-subset donors had higher generation probabilities. Naive subsets generally had larger estimated clonotype richness than memory subsets.

From a lookup of the germline V gene (reference sequence), CDR1 and CDR2 are SEHNR and FQNEAQ. Trimmed from V: 5 bases; trimmed from J: 6 bases; junction bases lacking a gene match: 6. CDR3 length: 13 amino acids, cysteine to phenylalanine. Only the CDR3 part of the read is kept: 39 bases, read in frame from the first base. Using the deep immunoSEQ assay, TCR CDR3 regions were amplified from genomic DNA by multiplex PCR. Extracted genomic DNA from each cell subset was spread evenly across all wells of several immunoSEQ 96-well plates, with each plate serving as a replicate. Each replicate PCR for sorted subsets received roughly 200 ng genomic DNA, equal to about 30,000 T cell genomes. Purified libraries were measured with a Qubit 3.0 fluorometer, size-checked on a Bioanalyzer 2100, and measured again with the KAPA Library Quantification kit. Every immunoSEQ 96-well plate was sequenced on a separate single-read 150-cycle Illumina NextSeq 550 flow cell. Per the source publication's procedure: The immunoSEQ output contained only junctional sequences without quality scores, so filtering could not match that applied to full-length reads. Sequences were annotated with PyIR, a Python wrapper for IgBLAST v1.9, and V/J genes and CDR3 were assigned using IMGT germline references. Reads were filtered out if the reads had weak V/J assignments (E-value above 1e-6), no CDR3, stop codons, out-of-frame junctions, or ambiguous translated residues. V3J clonotypes were defined as sequences sharing the same inferred V gene, J gene, and CDR3 amino acid sequence. Percentage overlap between repertoires was computed as shared unique clonotypes divided by the size of the smaller repertoire. Repertoire richness was assessed with RTK rarefaction, the Chao1 estimator, and Recon v2.1 estimates of unobserved clonotypes. Generation probabilities for all TCRbeta clonotypes obtained by the gDNA method from a handful of donors were computed using OLGA. This immuneACCESS table, as held by TCRdb, lists in-frame sequences with V and J called but not all clones. Of the missing ones, under half trace to an unresolved V gene in checked studies; the others have no known cause. For V, J and clone size, that table is used; D and trimming come from the DNA. Recorded for this sample are roughly 2,500,000 clones; more than 85% of them occurred a single time. Approximately 0.35% of the sample comes from the top ten.

The donors were healthy, HIV-negative adults with no recently reported acute infections or vaccinations. Every donor was a Caucasian adult residing in Nashville, Tennessee, USA. CD4+ T cells were enriched by magnetic negative selection, after which naive cells were positively selected on CD45RA and the negative fraction was taken as the memory subset. After blood collection by leukapheresis, PBMCs were isolated using Ficoll-Histopaque density gradient centrifugation and then cryopreserved in the vapor phase of liquid nitrogen. Analytical flow cytometry was used to check the purity and quantity of every magnetically sorted T cell population. Genomic DNA was isolated from every sorted fraction and measured by UV absorbance on a Nanodrop 2000c.

Here the chain combines TRBV7-9 and TRBJ1-2; 7 bases in the junction line up with TRBD1. The clonotype was recovered from a man between 18 and 29 years old in good health. Some clones in this sample may be carry-over from other donors' samples. The sequencing input was naive CD4+ T cells from PBMCs. Taken with the paper, the label for cell subset or site translates to: CD45RA+ positively selected. The bases are TGTGCCAGCAGCCCGGGACAGTTGAATGGCTACACCTTC. Translated, it reads CASSPGQLNGYTF.